These 27 T cell receptor beta chains were all obtained from the same sample, sequenced in a study of blood T cell repertoires in COVID-19. Profiled with immunoSEQ multiplex PCR; TCRdb holds only in-frame clones, not every one. The data show some 93,000 clones, roughly 79% seen once. The source material was peripheral blood. Receptor source: a man in his 70s with acute or convalescent COVID-19.

This chain joins TRBV11-2 and TRBJ1-1; the D is unclear. CDR1 SGHAT and CDR2 FQNNGV come from the germline V gene. V lost 4 bases and J 1 base, leaving 7 bases between the germline ends. This CDR3 is 13 amino acids long. As DNA, the CDR3 is TGTGCCAGCAGCTCCCAGCGGAACACTGAAGCTTTCTTT. This codes for CASSSQRNTEAFF.

This chain's CDR3 is CASSIPPGVEQFF. CDR3 sequence (DNA): TGTGCCAGTAGTATCCCCCCCGGGGTTGAGCAGTTCTTC. This chain connects TRBV19 to TRBJ2-1, with a weak D call TRBD2 (5 bases). CDR1 and CDR2 (germline): LNHDA, SQIVND (reference sequence). V shed 3 bases and J shed 9 bases, with 12 bases lying between them. The CDR3 is 13 amino acids.

This clone was detected only once. This chain links TRBV19 with TRBJ2-2; 7 bases match TRBD1. CDR3 size: 15 residues. From germline, CDR1 is LNHDA and CDR2 SQIVND (reference sequence). The V gene end was trimmed by 8 bases and the J gene end by 0 bases; junction bases not matched to a gene: 6. The CDR3 DNA follows: TGTGCCAGTCGTGCCGGGACAGCGAACACCGGGGAGCTGTTTTTT. Protein: CASRAGTANTGELFF. Based on the CDR3 plus reference TRBV19 and TRBJ2-2, the full variable domain is DGGITQSPKYLFRKEGQNVTLSCEQNLNHDAMYWYRQDPGQGLRLIYYSQIVNDFQKGDIAEGYSVSREKKESFPLTVTSAQKNPTAFYLCASRAGTANTGELFFGEGSRLTVL.

The chain carries TRBV27 and TRBJ1-2; D call uncertain. Germline CDR1 and CDR2: MNHEY and SMNVEV (reference sequence). The V end lost 3 bases, the J end lost 7 bases, and 15 bases lay between the germline ends. The CDR3 has 14 residues. The CDR3 nucleotides read TGTGCCAGCAGTTTCGGAGCCGCCGCGGCTGGCTACACCTTC. This encodes CASSFGAAAAGYTF.

The chain couples TRBV28 to TRBJ2-1; possibly TRBD2 for D (6 bases). The length of the CDR3 is 14 residues. Germline CDR1 reads MDHEN; CDR2 reads SYDVKM. The germline V and J ends were trimmed by 8 bases and 1 base, with 12 bases remaining between them. The CDR3 DNA follows: TGTGCCAGCGGACTGGGACTTTCCTACAATGAGCAGTTCTTC. Encoded protein: CASGLGLSYNEQFF.

The chain uses TRBV30 and TRBJ1-3; the D is unclear. V lost 0 bases and J lost 0, with 15 bases in between. Germline assignment: CDR1 GTSNPN and CDR2 SVGIG (reference sequence). This CDR3 region has 17 residues. CDR3 sequence reads: CAWSVMSAANSGNTIYF. In DNA form, the CDR3 reads TGTGCCTGGAGTGTGATGAGTGCGGCTAACTCTGGAAACACCATATATTTT.

The chain carries TRBV3-1 (or the pseudogene TRBV3-2) and TRBJ1-5; no firm D call. Germline CDR1 and CDR2: LGHDT and YNNKEL (reference sequence). The V and J ends lost 4 bases and 3 bases respectively, with 10 bases between them. The CDR3 covers 14 residues. The CDR3 protein is CASSPASINQPQHF. The CDR3 region has the DNA TGTGCCAGCAGCCCCGCGTCCATCAATCAGCCCCAGCATTTT.

The V gene is TRBV18, the J gene TRBJ1-1; no clear D. The CDR3 contains 14 residues. V was shortened by 1 base and J by 1 base, with 7 bases between the two germline ends. The germline V gene encodes CDR1 KGHSH and CDR2 LQKENI. The CDR3 sequence is CASSPLQQNTEAFF. The CDR3 DNA sequence: TGTGCCAGCTCACCACTTCAACAGAACACTGAAGCTTTCTTT.

The chain employs TRBV19 and TRBJ1-1; 8 bases match TRBD1. CDR3 size: 18 residues. Germline assignment: CDR1 LNHDA and CDR2 SQIVND (reference sequence). V shed 1 base, J shed 1 base, and the junction held 11 bases outside the gene matches. CDR3 DNA sequence: TGTGCCAGTAGTATAGCCCCTTCCGGGACAGGAGGGAACACTGAAGCTTTCTTT. It encodes CASSIAPSGTGGNTEAFF.

The gene calls are TRBV7-8 and TRBJ1-1; 7 bases map to TRBD1. With V trimmed by 5 bases and J by 1 base, 10 bases remained unmatched. This CDR3 is built from 16 residues. Germline values: CDR1 SGHVS, CDR2 FQNEAQ. The CDR3 region is CASSPILGTANTEAFF. DNA of the CDR3: TGTGCCAGCAGCCCTATTCTAGGGACAGCGAACACTGAAGCTTTCTTT.

V usage is TRBV5-1 and J usage is TRBJ2-3; 9 nucleotides line up with TRBD1. V dropped 2 bases and J dropped 0; count of bases not matched to a gene: 1. This CDR3 region has 15 residues. Germline values: CDR1 SGHRS, CDR2 YFSETQ. The CDR3 region has the DNA TGCGCCAGCAGCTTACAGGGGGCAAGCACAGATACGCAGTATTTT. Translation gives CASSLQGASTDTQYF.

This chain links TRBV10-1 with TRBJ2-1, with 8 bases that match TRBD2. The V segment lost 1 base and the J segment 3 bases; nucleotides outside the gene matches: 2. Germline V gene data show CDR1 as WNHNN and CDR2 as SYGVQD (reference sequence). The CDR3 loop spans 15 amino acids. The CDR3 DNA is TGCGCCAGCAGTGAGTGGCGGGGGGACTACAATGAGCAGTTCTTC. Its protein product is CASSEWRGDYNEQFF.

V is TRBV2 and J is TRBJ2-1; D might be TRBD2 (5 bases). The V gene lost 4 bases and the J gene lost 8 bases, with 12 bases spanning the gap. Looked up from germline, CDR1 is SNHLY and CDR2 is FYNNEI. The CDR3 is made up of 13 amino acids. The CDR3 is CASSVLSGYEQFF. CDR3 sequence (DNA): TGTGCCAGCAGTGTTTTATCGGGGTATGAGCAGTTCTTC.

The chain links TRBV6-1 to TRBJ1-1; D gene uncertain. Trimming removed 1 base at V and 0 bases at J, with 12 bases between. Germline assignment: CDR1 MNHNS and CDR2 SASEGT. The CDR3 runs 16 residues. In nucleotides, the CDR3 is TGTGCCAGCAGTGAAGATCCGACACAAATGAACACTGAAGCTTTCTTT. Its translation: CASSEDPTQMNTEAFF.

This clone came up a few times. The chain employs TRBV6-6 and TRBJ1-1; D is perhaps TRBD1 (5 bases). V was clipped by 5 bases and J by 1 base, with 11 bases between them. Per the germline V gene, CDR1 is MNHNY and CDR2 is SVGAGI (reference sequence). CDR3 length: 14 residues. CDR3 in DNA: TGTGCCAGCAGTCCCAGGGCCCCGAACACTGAAGCTTTCTTT. Translating it yields CASSPRAPNTEAFF.

The chain combines TRBV5-4 with TRBJ2-4; TRBD1 aligns across 8 bases. Germline trimming cut 4 bases from V and 9 bases from J; bases unmatched to any gene: 12. The length of the CDR3 is 15 residues. Germline CDR1 is SGHNT and CDR2 is YYREEE (reference sequence). CDR3 sequence (DNA): TGTGCCAGCAGCGCGAGACAGGGGCCGACGACCATTCAGTACTTC. This gives the protein CASSARQGPTTIQYF.

The chain combines TRBV5-6 with TRBJ2-1, with a possible D match to TRBD2 (6 bases). CDR3 length equals 15 residues. The V end lost 6 bases, the J end lost 4 bases, and 17 bases lay between the germline ends. The V gene's germline CDR1 is SGHDT and CDR2 YYEEEE. The CDR3 DNA sequence: TGTGCCAGCAAACTTTGGGAGGTTTCGTACAATGAGCAGTTCTTC. Its protein product is CASKLWEVSYNEQFF.

The V call is TRBV7-3, the J call TRBJ2-2, with 11 bases identical to TRBD2. CDR3 length: 16 residues. After removal of 3 bases from V and 6 bases from J, the junction contained 6 bases not matched to a gene. CDR1 and CDR2 (germline): SGHTA, FQGTGA. The CDR3 spells CASSFSGRASAGELFF. The DNA of the CDR3 is TGTGCCAGCAGCTTTAGCGGGAGGGCCTCGGCCGGGGAGCTGTTTTTT.

This sequence joins TRBV14 and TRBJ2-3; D possibly corresponds to TRBD2 (5 bases). From germline, CDR1 is SGHDN and CDR2 FVKESK. V was clipped by 0 bases and J by 9 bases, with 10 bases between them. The CDR3 is made up of 13 amino acids. CDR3 in DNA: TGTGCCAGCAGCCAAGATTGGACGGGGACGCAGTATTTT. Translated: CASSQDWTGTQYF.

V gene TRBV7-9 combines with J gene TRBJ2-1, with TRBD2 identical over 15 bases. Germline V gene lookup returns CDR1 SEHNR and CDR2 FQNEAQ (reference sequence). There are 17 residues in the CDR3. The V gene end was trimmed by 6 bases and the J gene end by 5 bases; junction bases not matched to a gene: 8. This CDR3 reads CASRRRTSGRGNNEQFF. The CDR3 nucleotides read TGTGCCAGCAGACGGAGGACTAGCGGGAGGGGGAACAATGAGCAGTTCTTC.

Only one count was recorded for this clone. This sequence joins TRBV6-5 and TRBJ1-2, with D hard to call. V lost 4 bases and J 4 bases, leaving 10 bases between the germline ends. The CDR3 loop spans 13 amino acids. Per germline, CDR1 MNHEY and CDR2 SVGAGI. The CDR3: CASSFPDFYGYTF. In nucleotides, the CDR3 is TGTGCCAGCAGTTTCCCGGACTTCTATGGCTACACCTTC.

This sequence joins TRBV5-6 and TRBJ2-7; D is unresolved. The germline V gene encodes CDR1 SGHDT and CDR2 YYEEEE. This CDR3 contains 13 residues. The V end lost 4 bases, the J end lost 5 bases, and 13 bases lay between the germline ends. CDR3 residues: CASSLNVIHEQYF. The CDR3 DNA reads TGTGCCAGCAGCCTAAACGTTATCCACGAGCAGTACTTC.

To note about this clone: Other nucleotide sequences from this sample produce the same CDR3. The J gene is TRBJ1-5, the V gene TRBV19; D gene ambiguous. The CDR3 runs 15 residues. Germline V gene sequence: CDR1 LNHDA, CDR2 SQIVND (reference sequence). The V end was cut by 0 bases, the J end by 2 bases, with 8 bases between. The CDR3 nucleotides are TGTGCCAGTAGTATAGAGGCGCGGGGCAATCAGCCCCAGCATTTT. The encoded protein is CASSIEARGNQPQHF.

The genes are TRBV28 and TRBJ1-1, with D tentatively TRBD1 (6 bases). CDR1 is MDHEN and CDR2 is SYDVKM in the germline V gene. The CDR3 is made up of 13 amino acids. V was cut by 4 bases and J by 6 bases, with 12 bases left in between. The DNA of the CDR3 is TGTGCCAGCAGTTGGGCAGGGGCACCTGAAGCTTTCTTT. The encoded protein is CASSWAGAPEAFF.

In regard to this clone: Relative to the germline gene, one junction end is altered; a read error may explain this. The chain uses TRBV2 and TRBJ1-2, with TRBD1 matching 8 bases. The CDR3 runs 12 residues. The germline gives CDR1 SNHLY, CDR2 FYNNEI. CDR3: CTTQTGEGGYTF. In nucleotides, the CDR3 is TGCACTACTCAGACAGGGGAGGGAGGCTACACCTTC. The full variable domain, with the rest looked up from reference TRBV2 and TRBJ1-2, is EPEVTQTPSHQVTQMGQEVILRCVPISNHLYFYWYRQILGQKVEFLVSFYNNEISEKSEIFDDQFSVERPDGSNFTLKIRSTKLEDSAMYFCTTQTGEGGYTFGSGTRLTVV.

The V and J genes are TRBV27 and TRBJ1-1; D remains ambiguous. The CDR3 runs to 15 residues. Trimming took 6 bases from V and 0 from J, leaving 14 bases between them. Germline V gene sequence: CDR1 MNHEY, CDR2 SMNVEV (reference sequence). The CDR3 coding sequence is TGTGCCAGCAGCCCCCCTACCCTTATGAACACTGAAGCTTTCTTT. It translates to CASSPPTLMNTEAFF.

This chain links TRBV7-2 with TRBJ1-6; D not certain. V lost 2 bases to trimming and J lost 13 bases, with 9 bases between them. CDR1 is SGHTA and CDR2 is FQGNSA in the germline V gene. The CDR3 spans 12 residues. CDR3 sequence: CASSLRVQPLHF. The CDR3 DNA sequence: TGTGCCAGCAGCTTACGAGTACAGCCCCTCCACTTT.